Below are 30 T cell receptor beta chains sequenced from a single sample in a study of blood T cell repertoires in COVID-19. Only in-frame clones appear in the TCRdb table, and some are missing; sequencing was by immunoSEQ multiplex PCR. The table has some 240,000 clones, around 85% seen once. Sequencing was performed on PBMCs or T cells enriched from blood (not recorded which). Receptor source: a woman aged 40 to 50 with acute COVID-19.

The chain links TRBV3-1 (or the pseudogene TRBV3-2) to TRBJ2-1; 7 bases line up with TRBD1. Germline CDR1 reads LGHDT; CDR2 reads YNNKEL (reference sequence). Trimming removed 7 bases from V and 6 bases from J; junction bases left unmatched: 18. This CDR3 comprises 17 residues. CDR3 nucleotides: TGTGCCAGCACCTCAAGAAGGGGGATTACAGGGGCCAATGAGCAGTTCTTC. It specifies CASTSRRGITGANEQFF.

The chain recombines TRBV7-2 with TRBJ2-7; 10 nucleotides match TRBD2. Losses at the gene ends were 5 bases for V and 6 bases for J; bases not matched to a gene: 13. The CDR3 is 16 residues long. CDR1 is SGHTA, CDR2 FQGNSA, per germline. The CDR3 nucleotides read TGTGCCAGCAGCACTGGACTAGCGGCAATTATAGGCGAGCAGTACTTC. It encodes CASSTGLAAIIGEQYF.

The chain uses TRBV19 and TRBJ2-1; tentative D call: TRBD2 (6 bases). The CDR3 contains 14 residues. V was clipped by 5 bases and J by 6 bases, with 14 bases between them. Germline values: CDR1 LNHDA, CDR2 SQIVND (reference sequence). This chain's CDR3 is CASSLGTPANEQFF. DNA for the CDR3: TGTGCCAGTAGTCTCGGGACTCCCGCCAATGAGCAGTTCTTC.

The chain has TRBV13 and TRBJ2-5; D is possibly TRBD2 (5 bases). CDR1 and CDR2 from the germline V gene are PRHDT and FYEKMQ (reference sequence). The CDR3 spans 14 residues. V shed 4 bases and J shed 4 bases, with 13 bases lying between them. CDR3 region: CASSSTDGGETQYF. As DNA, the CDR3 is TGTGCCAGCAGCTCGACGGATGGAGGAGAGACCCAGTACTTC. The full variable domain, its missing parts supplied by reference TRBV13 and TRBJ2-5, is AAGVIQSPRHLIKEKRETATLKCYPIPRHDTVYWYQQGPGQDPQFLISFYEKMQSDKGSIPDRFSAQQFSDYHSELNMSSLELGDSALYFCASSSTDGGETQYFGPGTRLLVL.

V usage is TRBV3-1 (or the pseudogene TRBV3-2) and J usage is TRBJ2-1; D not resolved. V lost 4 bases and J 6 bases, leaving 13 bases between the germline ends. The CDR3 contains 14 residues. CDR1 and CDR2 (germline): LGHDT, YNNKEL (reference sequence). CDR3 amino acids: CASSLGTESNEQFF. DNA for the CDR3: TGTGCCAGCAGCCTCGGAACGGAGAGCAATGAGCAGTTCTTC.

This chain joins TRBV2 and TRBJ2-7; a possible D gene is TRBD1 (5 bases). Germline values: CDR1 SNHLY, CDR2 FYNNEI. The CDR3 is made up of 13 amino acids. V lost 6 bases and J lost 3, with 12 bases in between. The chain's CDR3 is CASSRNQGYEQYF. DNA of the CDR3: TGTGCCAGCAGCCGAAACCAGGGCTACGAGCAGTACTTC.

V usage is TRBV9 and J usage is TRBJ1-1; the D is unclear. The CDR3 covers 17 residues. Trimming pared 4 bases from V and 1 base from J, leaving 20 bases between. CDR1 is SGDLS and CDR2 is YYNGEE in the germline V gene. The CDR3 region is CASSLDPRPGWNTEAFF. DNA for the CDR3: TGTGCCAGCAGCTTAGACCCACGACCGGGATGGAACACTGAAGCTTTCTTT.

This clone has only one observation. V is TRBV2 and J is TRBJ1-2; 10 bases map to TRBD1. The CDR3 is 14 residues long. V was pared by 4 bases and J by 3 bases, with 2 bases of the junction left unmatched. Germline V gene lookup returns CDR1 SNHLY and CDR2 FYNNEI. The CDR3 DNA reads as TGTGCCAGCAGTGGGGGACAGGGGTACTATGGCTACACCTTC. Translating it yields CASSGGQGYYGYTF.

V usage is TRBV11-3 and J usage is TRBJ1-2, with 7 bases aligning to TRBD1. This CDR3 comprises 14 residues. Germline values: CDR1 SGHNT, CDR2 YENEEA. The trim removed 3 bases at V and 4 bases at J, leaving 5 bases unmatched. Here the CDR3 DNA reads TGTGCCAGCAGCTTGGGGGACAGCCTCTATGGCTACACCTTC. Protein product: CASSLGDSLYGYTF.

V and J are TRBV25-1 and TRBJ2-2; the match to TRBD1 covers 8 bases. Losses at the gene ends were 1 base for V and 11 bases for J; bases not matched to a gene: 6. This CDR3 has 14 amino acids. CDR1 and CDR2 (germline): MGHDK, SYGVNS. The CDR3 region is CASSEWDRTGELFF. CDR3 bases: TGTGCCAGCAGTGAATGGGACAGGACAGGAGAGCTGTTTTTT.

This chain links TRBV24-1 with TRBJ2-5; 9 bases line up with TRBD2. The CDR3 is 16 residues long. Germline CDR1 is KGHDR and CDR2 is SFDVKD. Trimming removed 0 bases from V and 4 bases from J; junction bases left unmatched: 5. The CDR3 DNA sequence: TGTGCCACCAGTGATTTGCTGCCAGCGGGAGGAGAGACCCAGTACTTC. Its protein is CATSDLLPAGGETQYF.

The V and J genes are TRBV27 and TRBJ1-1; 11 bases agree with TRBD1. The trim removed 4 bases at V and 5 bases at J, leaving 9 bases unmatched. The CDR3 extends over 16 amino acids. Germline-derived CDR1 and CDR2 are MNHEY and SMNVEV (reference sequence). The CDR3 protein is CASSSRTGGERTEAFF. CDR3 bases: TGTGCCAGCAGTTCTCGGACAGGGGGCGAGAGGACTGAAGCTTTCTTT.

The CDR3 sequence is CASRDQGAGANVLTF. CDR3 in DNA: TGTGCCAGCAGGGATCAGGGTGCTGGGGCCAACGTCCTGACTTTC. The V call is TRBV2, the J call TRBJ2-6, with a weak D call TRBD1 (5 bases). Germline V CDR1 and CDR2: SNHLY, FYNNEI. The length of the CDR3 is 15 residues. The V end lost 6 bases, the J end lost 2 bases, and 11 bases lay between the germline ends.

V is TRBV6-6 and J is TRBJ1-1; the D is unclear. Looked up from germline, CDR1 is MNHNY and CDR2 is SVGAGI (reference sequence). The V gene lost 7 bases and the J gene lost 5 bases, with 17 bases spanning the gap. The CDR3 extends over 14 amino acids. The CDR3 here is CASTETDPGTEAFF. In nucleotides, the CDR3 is TGTGCCAGCACCGAAACCGATCCGGGGACTGAAGCTTTCTTT.

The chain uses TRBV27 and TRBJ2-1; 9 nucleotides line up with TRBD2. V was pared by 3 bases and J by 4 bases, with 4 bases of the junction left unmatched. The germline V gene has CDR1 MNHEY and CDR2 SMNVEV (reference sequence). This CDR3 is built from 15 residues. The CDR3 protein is CASSFGSGRYNEQFF. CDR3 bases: TGTGCCAGCAGTTTCGGTAGCGGGAGATACAATGAGCAGTTCTTC.

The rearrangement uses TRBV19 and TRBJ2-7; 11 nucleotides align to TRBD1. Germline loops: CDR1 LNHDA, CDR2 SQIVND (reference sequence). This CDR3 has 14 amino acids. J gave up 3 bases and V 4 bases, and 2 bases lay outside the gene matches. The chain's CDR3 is CASSRDRGDYEQYF. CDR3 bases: TGTGCCAGTAGTAGGGACAGGGGGGACTACGAGCAGTACTTC.

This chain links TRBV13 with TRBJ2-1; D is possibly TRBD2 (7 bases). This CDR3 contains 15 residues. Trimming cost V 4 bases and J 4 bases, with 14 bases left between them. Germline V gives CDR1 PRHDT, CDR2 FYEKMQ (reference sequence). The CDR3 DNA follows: TGTGCCAGCAGCTATAATAGGGGGGGTTACAATGAGCAGTTCTTC. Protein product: CASSYNRGGYNEQFF.

The CDR3: CASSLRLAGITDTQYF. In nucleotides, the CDR3 is TGTGCCAGCAGCTTAAGGCTAGCGGGGATCACAGATACGCAGTATTTT. The rearrangement uses TRBV7-9 and TRBJ2-3, with 9 bases fitting TRBD2. The CDR3 covers 16 residues. Germline values: CDR1 SEHNR, CDR2 FQNEAQ (reference sequence). V lost 2 bases, J lost 2 bases, and 5 bases stayed unmatched.

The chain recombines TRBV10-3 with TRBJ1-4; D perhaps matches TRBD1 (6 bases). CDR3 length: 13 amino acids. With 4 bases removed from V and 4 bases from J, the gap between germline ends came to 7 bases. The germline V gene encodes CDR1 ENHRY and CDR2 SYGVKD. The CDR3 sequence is CAISGQVNEKLFF. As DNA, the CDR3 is TGTGCCATCAGTGGACAGGTTAATGAAAAACTGTTTTTT.

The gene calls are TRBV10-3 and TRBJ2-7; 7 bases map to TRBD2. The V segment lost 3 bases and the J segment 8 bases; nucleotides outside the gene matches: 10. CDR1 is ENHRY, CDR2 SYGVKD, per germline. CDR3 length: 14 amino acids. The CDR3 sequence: CAISDGGGPAKQYF. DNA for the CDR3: TGTGCCATCAGTGATGGGGGAGGGCCAGCTAAGCAGTACTTC.

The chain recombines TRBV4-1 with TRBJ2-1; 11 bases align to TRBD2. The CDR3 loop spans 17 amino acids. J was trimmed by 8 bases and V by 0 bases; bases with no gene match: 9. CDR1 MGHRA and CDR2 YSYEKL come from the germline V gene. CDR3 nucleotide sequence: TGCGCCAGCAGCCAAGATCAGTCTAGCGGGAGGTTCGATGAGCAGTTCTTC. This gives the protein CASSQDQSSGRFDEQFF.

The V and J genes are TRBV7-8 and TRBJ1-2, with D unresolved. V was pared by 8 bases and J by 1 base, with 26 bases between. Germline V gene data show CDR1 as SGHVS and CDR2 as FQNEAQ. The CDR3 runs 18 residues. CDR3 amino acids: CASRGGLEKKKINYGYTF. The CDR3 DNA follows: TGTGCCAGCCGGGGTGGGTTGGAGAAGAAAAAGATTAACTATGGCTACACCTTC.

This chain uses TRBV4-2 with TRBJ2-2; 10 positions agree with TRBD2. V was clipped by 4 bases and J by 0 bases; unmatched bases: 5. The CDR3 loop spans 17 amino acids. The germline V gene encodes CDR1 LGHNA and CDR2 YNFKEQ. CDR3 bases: TGTGCCAGCAGCCGAATCACTAGCGGGGCGAACACCGGGGAGCTGTTTTTT. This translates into CASSRITSGANTGELFF.

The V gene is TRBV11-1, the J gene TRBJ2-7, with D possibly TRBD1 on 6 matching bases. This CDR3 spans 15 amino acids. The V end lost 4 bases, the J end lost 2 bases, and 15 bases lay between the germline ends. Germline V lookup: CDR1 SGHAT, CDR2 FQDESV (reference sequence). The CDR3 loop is CASSWFSGETYEQYF. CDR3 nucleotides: TGTGCCAGCAGCTGGTTCTCAGGGGAAACCTACGAGCAGTACTTC.

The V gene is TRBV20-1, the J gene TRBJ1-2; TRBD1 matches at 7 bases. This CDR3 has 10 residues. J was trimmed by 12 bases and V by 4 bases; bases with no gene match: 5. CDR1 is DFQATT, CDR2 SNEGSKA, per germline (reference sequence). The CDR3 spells CSATDRVHTF. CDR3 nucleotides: TGCAGTGCTACCGACAGGGTTCACACCTTC.

The DNA of the CDR3 is TGTGCCAGCATGGGAAGACCAGGGTCCTACGAGCAGTACTTC. Translating gives CASMGRPGSYEQYF. The rearrangement links TRBV7-8 to TRBJ2-7, with D possibly being TRBD1 (5 bases). The CDR3 consists of 14 residues. Per germline, CDR1 SGHVS and CDR2 FQNEAQ. V was pared by 7 bases and J by 1 base, with 14 bases between.

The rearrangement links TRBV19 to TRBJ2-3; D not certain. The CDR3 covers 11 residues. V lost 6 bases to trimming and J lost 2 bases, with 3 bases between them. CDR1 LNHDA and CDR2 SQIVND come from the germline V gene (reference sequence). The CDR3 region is CASSNTDTQYF. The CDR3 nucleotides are TGTGCCAGTAGCAACACAGATACGCAGTATTTT.

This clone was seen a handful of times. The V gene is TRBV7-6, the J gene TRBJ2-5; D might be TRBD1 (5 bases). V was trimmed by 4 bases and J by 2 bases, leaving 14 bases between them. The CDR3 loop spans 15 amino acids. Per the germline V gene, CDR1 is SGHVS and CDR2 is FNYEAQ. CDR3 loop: CASSSPRGDQETQYF. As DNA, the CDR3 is TGTGCCAGCAGCTCTCCAAGGGGTGATCAAGAGACCCAGTACTTC.

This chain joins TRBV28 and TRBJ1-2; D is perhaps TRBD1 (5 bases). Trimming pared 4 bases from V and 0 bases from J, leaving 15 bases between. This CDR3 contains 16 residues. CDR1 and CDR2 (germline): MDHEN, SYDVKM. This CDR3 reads CASSSPGGASNYGYTF. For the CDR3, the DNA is TGTGCCAGCAGTTCTCCGGGGGGAGCCTCTAACTATGGCTACACCTTC.

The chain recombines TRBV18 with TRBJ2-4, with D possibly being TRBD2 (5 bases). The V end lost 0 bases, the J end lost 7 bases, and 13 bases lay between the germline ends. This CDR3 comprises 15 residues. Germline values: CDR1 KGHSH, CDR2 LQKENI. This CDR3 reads CASSPPEGGLNIQYF. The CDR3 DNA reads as TGTGCCAGCTCACCACCCGAGGGCGGCTTGAACATTCAGTACTTC.